This TCR beta chain was captured in a study of glioma-infiltrating T cells. Study-wide points: Above-expected tissue-blood divergence occurred in all gliomas, most in low-grade ones. Only very few CDR3 sequences appeared in both tissue and blood.

Amplification of TCR alpha and beta CDR3 regions from RNA used iRepertoire nested multiplex PCR. Tissue mRNA or PBMC total RNA, about 85-400 ng, went into one-step reverse transcription and amplification. TCRdb reprocessed the multiplex PCR reads via MiXCR and lists one record per CDR3 protein. This sample has 2,800 or so distinct CDR3 sequences, with roughly 33% found just once. This clonotype was recorded many times. The antigen is unknown. Trimming left V 10 bases short and J 7 bases short, with 19 bases between. Germline CDR1 reads SEHNR; CDR2 reads FQNEAQ (reference sequence). The CDR3 runs 14 residues.

The rearrangement links TRBV7-9 to TRBJ1-4; D may be TRBD1 (5 bases). The receptor's source is a human donor with low-grade glioma or glioblastoma, undergoing nonglioma brain surgery, or in good health (not recorded which). Material: glioma tissue, nonneoplastic brain tissue, or PBMCs (not recorded which). CDR3 coding DNA: TGTGCCACAGACCAAGCAGGGATCCGTGAAAAACTGTTTTTT. Encoded protein: CATDQAGIREKLFF.